This T cell receptor beta chain originates from a study of shared clonotypes between healthy human individuals. Study-level findings and limits: In four donors, around 5.5% of naive CD4 clonotypes appeared in common.

Deep was the level at which the assay was run. Several immunoSEQ 96-well plates shared each subset's DNA, each plate a replicate. The data were produced by immunoSEQ multiplex PCR, yet TCRdb's version contains in-frame clones alone and is incomplete. The table shows approximately 620,000 clones, with more than 95% occurring only once. As for this clone: No antigen is known for it.

This sequence was found in a woman in her twenties or thirties in good health. What was sequenced was naive CD4+ T cells sorted from blood. The subset here: CD45RA+ positively selected.

Here the CDR3 DNA reads TGTGCCAGCAGCTTAGTGGGGACAGGGCCCCACGAGCAGTACTTC. This encodes CASSLVGTGPHEQYF. The chain combines TRBV7-9 with TRBJ2-7; 9 nucleotides match TRBD1. The ends lost 1 base at V and 5 bases at J; junction bases unmatched: 6. The CDR3 covers 15 residues. The germline V gene has CDR1 SEHNR and CDR2 FQNEAQ (reference sequence).